The clone carrying this TCR beta chain has ten or more counts. The antigen is not known. The record originates from a study of molecular identifiers for immune sequencing clone quantification. TCRdb re-derived calls from the PCR reads in MiXCR, one entry per CDR3 protein. The sample shows approximately 93,000 distinct CDR3 sequences, nearly 25% of them seen only once. Study-wide results and caveats: Spiked Jurkat TCR RNA equal to one cell could reportedly be picked out among some 1 million naive cells.

CDR1 is MNHEY and CDR2 is SMNVEV in the germline V gene (reference sequence). The J segment lost 4 bases and the V segment lost 4 bases, leaving 4 bases of the junction unmatched. The CDR3 spans 14 residues. This TCR was sampled from a human donor in good health. Some libraries in this study had Jurkat cell RNA spiked in. The J gene is TRBJ2-3, the V gene TRBV27; 8 bases match TRBD1. The sequenced sample was naive CD8+ T cells from blood, with Jurkat cell RNA spiked in. Indicated subset: FACS-sorted CD8+CD4-CCR7+CD45RA+ naive T cells. The CDR3 region is CASSYLTGADTQYF. Here the CDR3 DNA reads TGTGCCAGCAGTTACCTGACAGGGGCAGATACGCAGTATTTT.